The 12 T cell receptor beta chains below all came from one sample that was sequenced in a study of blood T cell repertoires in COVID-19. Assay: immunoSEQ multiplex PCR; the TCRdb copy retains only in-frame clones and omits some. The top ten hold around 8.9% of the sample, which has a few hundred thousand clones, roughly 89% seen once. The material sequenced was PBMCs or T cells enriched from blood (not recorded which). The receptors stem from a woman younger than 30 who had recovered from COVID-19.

The CDR3 DNA reads TGCGCCAGCAGCTTGCTGGAACAGGGGGCATCAAAACCCCTCCACTTT. It codes for CASSLLEQGASKPLHF. The chain has TRBV5-1 and TRBJ1-6; TRBD1 aligns across 9 bases. The CDR3 is 16 residues long. Germline values: CDR1 SGHRS, CDR2 YFSETQ. Losses at the gene ends were 1 base for V and 12 bases for J; bases not matched to a gene: 11.

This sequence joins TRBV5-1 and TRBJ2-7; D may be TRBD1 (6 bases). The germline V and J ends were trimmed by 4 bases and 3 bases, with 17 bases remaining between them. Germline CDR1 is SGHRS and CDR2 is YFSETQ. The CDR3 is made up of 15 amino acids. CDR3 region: CASSPGHSEIYEQYF. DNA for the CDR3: TGCGCCAGCAGCCCGGGACACTCCGAAATCTACGAGCAGTACTTC.

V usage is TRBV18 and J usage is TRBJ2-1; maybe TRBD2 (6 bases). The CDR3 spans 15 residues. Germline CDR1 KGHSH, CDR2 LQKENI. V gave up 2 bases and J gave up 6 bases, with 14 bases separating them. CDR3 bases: TGTGCCAGCTCACCATTTCAAGGGACTGCCAATGAGCAGTTCTTC. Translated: CASSPFQGTANEQFF. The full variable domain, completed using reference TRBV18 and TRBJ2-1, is NAGVMQNPRHLVRRRGQEARLRCSPMKGHSHVYWYRQLPEEGLKFMVYLQKENIIDESGMPKERFSAEFPKEGPSILRIQQVVRGDSAAYFCASSPFQGTANEQFFGPGTRLTVL.

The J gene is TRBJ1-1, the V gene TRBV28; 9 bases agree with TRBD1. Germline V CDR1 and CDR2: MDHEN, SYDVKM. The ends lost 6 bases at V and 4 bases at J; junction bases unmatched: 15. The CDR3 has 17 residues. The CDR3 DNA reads TGTGCCAGCAGCTCTCATCGTGCGGGACAGGGAGGCACTGAAGCTTTCTTT. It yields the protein CASSSHRAGQGGTEAFF.

The CDR3 region is CAAGAGDNQPQHF. Here the CDR3 DNA reads TGTGCCGCAGGAGCAGGGGACAATCAGCCCCAGCATTTT. The chain links TRBV30 to TRBJ1-5; D possibly corresponds to TRBD1 (6 bases). This CDR3 spans 13 amino acids. Germline V gene lookup returns CDR1 GTSNPN and CDR2 SVGIG (reference sequence). The ends were cut back, 8 bases at V and 3 bases at J, with 14 bases in the middle. Together with reference TRBV30 and TRBJ1-5, the CDR3 gives the full variable domain: SQTIHQWPATLVQPVGSPLSLECTVEGTSNPNLYWYRQAAGRGLQLLFYSVGIGQISSEVPQNLSASRPQDRQFILSSKKLLLSDSGFYLCAAGAGDNQPQHFGDGTRLSIL.

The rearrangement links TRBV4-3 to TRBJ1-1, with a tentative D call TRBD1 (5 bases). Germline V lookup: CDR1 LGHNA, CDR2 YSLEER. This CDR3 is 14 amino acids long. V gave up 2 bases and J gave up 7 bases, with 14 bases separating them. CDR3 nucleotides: TGCGCCAGCAGCCAAACAGGTAAAGAGGATGAAGCTTTCTTT. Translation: CASSQTGKEDEAFF.

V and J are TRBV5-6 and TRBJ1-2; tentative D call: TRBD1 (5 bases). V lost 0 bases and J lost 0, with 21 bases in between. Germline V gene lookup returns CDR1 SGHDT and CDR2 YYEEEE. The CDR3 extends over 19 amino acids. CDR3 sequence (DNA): TGTGCCAGCAGCTTGGATGCGGGGGTTATCACAGACGCTAACTATGGCTACACCTTC. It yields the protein CASSLDAGVITDANYGYTF.

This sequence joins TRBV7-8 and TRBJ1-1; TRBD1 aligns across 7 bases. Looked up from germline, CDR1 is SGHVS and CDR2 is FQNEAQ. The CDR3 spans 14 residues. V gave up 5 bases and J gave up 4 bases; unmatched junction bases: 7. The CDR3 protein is CASSLTGLGTEAFF. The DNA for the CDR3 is TGTGCCAGCAGCCTGACAGGGCTGGGCACTGAAGCTTTCTTT.

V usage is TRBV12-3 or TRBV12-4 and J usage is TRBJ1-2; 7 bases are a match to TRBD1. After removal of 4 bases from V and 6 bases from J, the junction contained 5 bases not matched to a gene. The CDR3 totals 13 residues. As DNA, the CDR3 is TGTGCCAGCAGTTCCCACAGGGGAAATGGCTACACCTTC. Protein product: CASSSHRGNGYTF.

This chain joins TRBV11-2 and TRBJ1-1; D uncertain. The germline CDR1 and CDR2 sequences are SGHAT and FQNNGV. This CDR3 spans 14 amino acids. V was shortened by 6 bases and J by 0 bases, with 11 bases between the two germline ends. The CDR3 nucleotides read TGTGCCAGCAGGGTAGGACTTTTGAACACTGAAGCTTTCTTT. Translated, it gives CASRVGLLNTEAFF.

CDR3: CASSYRTSSHNEQFF. The CDR3 bases are TGTGCCAGCAGTTACAGGACTAGCTCTCATAATGAGCAGTTCTTC. The chain recombines TRBV28 with TRBJ2-1, with TRBD2 matching 8 bases. V shed 4 bases, J shed 7 bases, and the junction held 9 bases outside the gene matches. Germline V lookup: CDR1 MDHEN, CDR2 SYDVKM. CDR3 length equals 15 residues.

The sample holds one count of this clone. CDR3 region: CASSPNHGTGVMTEAFF. CDR3 nucleotide sequence: TGTGCCAGCAGCCCAAACCACGGGACAGGGGTAATGACTGAAGCTTTCTTT. V usage is TRBV7-3 and J usage is TRBJ1-1; 10 bases are a match to TRBD1. Trimming cost V 5 bases and J 5 bases; bases outside gene matches: 14. The CDR3 consists of 17 residues. Germline V gives CDR1 SGHTA, CDR2 FQGTGA.